One T cell receptor beta chain is described in this entry. The data are from a study of blood T cell repertoires in COVID-19. Across the whole study: Both acute and convalescent COVID-19 samples were obtained from the United States, Italy and Spain. Sources were T cells, B-cell-depleted T cells, or PBMCs; the material itself was cDNA or gDNA.

The data were produced by immunoSEQ multiplex PCR, yet TCRdb's version contains in-frame clones alone and is incomplete. The repertoire holds roughly 150,000 clones, with almost 85% as singletons. V was shortened by 7 bases and J by 7 bases, with 16 bases between the two germline ends. The CDR3 loop spans 13 amino acids. From germline, CDR1 is MNHEY and CDR2 SVGEGT. The J gene is TRBJ1-1, the V gene TRBV6-2 or TRBV6-3; weak D call: TRBD1 (6 bases). The sample was peripheral blood. The sequence came from a human donor with acute or convalescent COVID-19. The donor label of this sample is uncertain. Here the CDR3 reads CASIPSGVGEAFF. The DNA of the CDR3 is TGTGCCAGCATCCCGTCAGGGGTCGGTGAAGCTTTCTTT.